The clone carrying this T cell receptor (beta chain) was counted a few times. The sample originates from a study of patients and donors after allogeneic stem cell transplantation. The CDR3 sequence is 18 residues long. Germline V gene sequence: CDR1 MNHEY, CDR2 SVGAGI. V was shortened by 6 bases and J by 0 bases, with 21 bases between the two germline ends. TCRdb itself ran the RT-PCR reads through MiXCR, one entry per CDR3 protein. The sample lists 150,000 to 200,000 distinct CDR3 sequences; over 25% were seen once. The V and J genes are TRBV6-5 and TRBJ1-5; D gene uncertain. The receptor comes from a human donor who was either an allogeneic HSCT recipient or a stem cell or donor lymphocyte infusion donor (not recorded which). It is not recorded whose cells these are; they may come from a transplant donor. Sequencing was done on a sample of blood, either unsorted or a sorted T cell fraction (not recorded which). The CDR3 region is CASRPMDGVFYSNQPQHF. DNA of the CDR3: TGTGCCAGCAGGCCCATGGATGGGGTTTTTTATAGCAATCAGCCCCAGCATTTT.